This record looks at one T cell receptor beta chain sequence and its context. This CDR3 spans 15 amino acids. The germline V gene has CDR1 LNHDA and CDR2 SQIVND (reference sequence). The J segment lost 1 base and the V segment lost 4 bases, leaving 4 bases of the junction unmatched. This sample is drawn from a study of control samples from healthy donors and cancer patients. Sequencing used immunoSEQ multiplex PCR; TCRdb keeps in-frame clones, though not all of them. The table shows 100,000 to 150,000 clones, with approximately 90% occurring only once. Material for sequencing was blood. V gene TRBV19 combines with J gene TRBJ2-3; 8 nucleotides line up with TRBD1. The sequence came from a man between 18 and 35 years old in good health. The CDR3 DNA reads as TGTGCCAGTAGTACGGACAGGGCAGGCACAGATACGCAGTATTTT. This gives the protein CASSTDRAGTDTQYF. The variable domain in full, with the rest retrieved from reference TRBV19 and TRBJ2-3, is DGGITQSPKYLFRKEGQNVTLSCEQNLNHDAMYWYRQDPGQGLRLIYYSQIVNDFQKGDIAEGYSVSREKKESFPLTVTSAQKNPTAFYLCASSTDRAGTDTQYFGPGTRLTVL.